Shown below are 5 T cell receptor beta chains from a single sample sequenced in a study of OX40 agonist ivuxolimab in advanced cancers. Only in-frame clones appear in the TCRdb table, and some are missing; sequencing was by immunoSEQ multiplex PCR. The top ten hold approximately 4.6% of the sample, which has about 53,000 clones, less than 90% seen once. The sample here was CD4+ or CD8+ T cells sorted from blood, taken in a trial of the OX40 agonist ivuxolimab. These receptors all stem from an adult with an advanced solid tumor such as melanoma, head and neck, liver or kidney cancer.

This clone appeared a few times. The gene calls are TRBV19 and TRBJ1-5; tentative D call: TRBD1 (5 bases). The CDR3 extends over 14 amino acids. Looked up from germline, CDR1 is LNHDA and CDR2 is SQIVND (reference sequence). Trimming left V 9 bases short and J 1 base short, with 13 bases between. CDR3 amino acids: CASALGDSNQPQHF. As DNA, the CDR3 is TGTGCCAGCGCCTTAGGGGACAGCAATCAGCCCCAGCATTTT.

A few counts support this clone. The J gene is TRBJ2-5, the V gene TRBV5-4; TRBD2 might be the D (5 bases). The CDR3 is 15 amino acids. V gave up 3 bases and J gave up 7 bases, with 19 bases separating them. Germline CDR1 reads SGHNT; CDR2 reads YYREEE (reference sequence). The CDR3 DNA follows: TGTGCCAGCAGCTCGGCCCCAACTAGTTCCGGGACCCAGTACTTC. It encodes CASSSAPTSSGTQYF.

V is TRBV9 and J is TRBJ2-7, with 11 bases aligning to TRBD2. Trimming at V came to 7 bases and at J to 7 bases, leaving 13 bases not matched to a gene. The CDR3 consists of 15 residues. Per germline, CDR1 SGDLS and CDR2 YYNGEE. As DNA, the CDR3 is TGTGCCAGCTCCCAATCGCTAGCGGGAGGTCGGGAGCAGTACTTC. It is translated as CASSQSLAGGREQYF.

The chain carries TRBV11-1 and TRBJ2-1; D is undetermined. The germline gives CDR1 SGHAT, CDR2 FQDESV (reference sequence). This CDR3 has 14 amino acids. Trimming cost V 1 base and J 10 bases, with 14 bases left between them. The chain's CDR3 is CASSLEYATSEQFF. CDR3 coding DNA: TGTGCCAGCAGCTTAGAATACGCGACGTCGGAGCAGTTCTTC.

The chain has TRBV10-2 and TRBJ1-2; D gene unclear. Per germline, CDR1 WSHSY and CDR2 SAAADI. V was trimmed by 0 bases and J by 1 base, leaving 6 bases between them. The CDR3 runs to 14 residues. In DNA, the CDR3 is TGCGCCAGCAGTGAGTCCGGGCATAACTATGGCTACACCTTC. It specifies CASSESGHNYGYTF.